A selection of T cell receptor beta chains follows, all from one sample in a study of shared clonotypes between healthy human individuals. Only in-frame clones appear in the TCRdb table, and some are missing; sequencing was by immunoSEQ multiplex PCR. The data contain about 1.5 million clones, 96% of them singletons. The specimen was naive CD4+ T cells sorted from blood. These receptors all come from a man under 40 in good health. The conserved cysteine and the conserved F or W are not part of the CDR3 here. Clone size appears in some rows only: once, few, many, or a class for an expanded clone.

clone_size: NA
v_call: TRBV5-5
j_call: TRBJ2-1
cdr3_aa: ASRTMNDNEQF

clone_size: NA
v_call: TRBV7-9
j_call: TRBJ2-6
cdr3_aa: ASSLGGGQVSGANVLT

clone_size: once
v_call: TRBV29-1
j_call: TRBJ1-1
cdr3_aa: SVGKGAVDTEAF

clone_size: NA
v_call: TRBV5-8
j_call: TRBJ2-5
cdr3_aa: ASSLEKGTGTQTQY

clone_size: NA
v_call: TRBV5-1
j_call: TRBJ2-1
cdr3_aa: ASSLGDYNEQF

clone_size: once
v_call: TRBV7-2
j_call: TRBJ2-1
cdr3_aa: ASSERYNEQF

clone_size: NA
v_call: TRBV28
j_call: TRBJ1-2
cdr3_aa: ASRQVNYGYT

clone_size: NA
v_call: TRBV19
j_call: TRBJ2-7
cdr3_aa: ASSIDLRERNEQY

clone_size: NA
v_call: TRBV7-2
j_call: TRBJ2-7
cdr3_aa: ASRRGGHEQY

clone_size: NA
v_call: TRBV2
j_call: TRBJ2-3
cdr3_aa: ASGGEAGVDTQY

clone_size: NA
v_call: TRBV2
j_call: TRBJ2-2
cdr3_aa: ASSEALGGTSAIGDTGELF

clone_size: NA
v_call: TRBV14
j_call: TRBJ2-7
cdr3_aa: ATRLAGGNEQY

clone_size: NA
v_call: TRBV7-2
j_call: TRBJ2-4
cdr3_aa: ASSLGRQNIQY

clone_size: NA
v_call: TRBV7-2
j_call: TRBJ2-7
cdr3_aa: ASSSRKGPSYEQY

clone_size: NA
v_call: TRBV28
j_call: TRBJ1-5
cdr3_aa: ASSFRQGGKNQPQH

clone_size: NA
v_call: TRBV29-1
j_call: TRBJ2-7
cdr3_aa: SVGGLAGIYEQY

clone_size: NA
v_call: TRBV19
j_call: TRBJ1-1
cdr3_aa: ASRRKGLNTEAF

clone_size: few
v_call: TRBV7-9
j_call: TRBJ2-7
cdr3_aa: ASSFLGPYEQY

clone_size: NA
v_call: TRBV6-1
j_call: TRBJ1-5
cdr3_aa: ASSETQGGTTPQH

clone_size: NA
v_call: TRBV7-2
j_call: TRBJ1-1
cdr3_aa: ASSLGGQGLIGTEAF

clone_size: NA
v_call: TRBV28
j_call: TRBJ2-1
cdr3_aa: ASSHWGTSYNEQF

clone_size: NA
v_call: TRBV18
j_call: TRBJ2-4
cdr3_aa: ASSPIGSGAKNIQY

clone_size: NA
v_call: TRBV5-4
j_call: TRBJ2-1
cdr3_aa: ASSSPEGLAGTYNEQF

clone_size: NA
v_call: TRBV6-5
j_call: TRBJ1-4
cdr3_aa: ASSYTLGGPEKLF

clone_size: NA
v_call: TRBV9
j_call: TRBJ2-4
cdr3_aa: ASSVEVGGGNIQY

clone_size: NA
v_call: TRBV6-5
j_call: TRBJ2-7
cdr3_aa: ASRFDRNYEQY

clone_size: NA
v_call: TRBV2
j_call: TRBJ2-7
cdr3_aa: ASSVTLAQY

clone_size: NA
v_call: TRBV25-1
j_call: TRBJ2-1
cdr3_aa: ASSESHSFHTYNEQF

clone_size: NA
v_call: TRBV6-1
j_call: TRBJ1-1
cdr3_aa: ASSEAFGGTEAF

clone_size: NA
v_call: TRBV6-1
j_call: TRBJ2-2
cdr3_aa: ASSVSSGGPNTGELF

clone_size: once
v_call: TRBV19
j_call: TRBJ1-4
cdr3_aa: ASSIVRSHGEKLF

clone_size: NA
v_call: TRBV7-2
j_call: TRBJ2-2
cdr3_aa: ASSPQRTNTGELF

clone_size: NA
v_call: TRBV27
j_call: TRBJ2-7
cdr3_aa: ASSLYGQAISYEQY

clone_size: NA
v_call: TRBV7-9
j_call: TRBJ2-1
cdr3_aa: ASGRTRLVNEQF

clone_size: NA
v_call: TRBV7-9
j_call: TRBJ2-1
cdr3_aa: ASSPGRDRGQGEQF

clone_size: few
v_call: TRBV6-5
j_call: TRBJ2-4
cdr3_aa: ASSYSLAQNIQY

clone_size: once
v_call: TRBV6-5
j_call: TRBJ2-7
cdr3_aa: ASSVGTPQY

clone_size: NA
v_call: TRBV7-2
j_call: TRBJ1-2
cdr3_aa: ASSLGSHYGYT

clone_size: NA
v_call: TRBV5-1
j_call: TRBJ2-7
cdr3_aa: ASSLDSHEQY

clone_size: NA
v_call: TRBV30
j_call: TRBJ2-3
cdr3_aa: AWSVLGTGGRGTQY

clone_size: NA
v_call: TRBV9
j_call: TRBJ2-1
cdr3_aa: ASSSGLAGTGYNEQF

clone_size: few
v_call: TRBV11-2
j_call: TRBJ2-7
cdr3_aa: ASSSRLAGEDSSRQY

clone_size: NA
v_call: TRBV6-5
j_call: TRBJ2-1
cdr3_aa: ASSYLSSYNEQF

clone_size: NA
v_call: TRBV11-2
j_call: TRBJ2-7
cdr3_aa: ASSLELAIYYEQY

clone_size: NA
v_call: TRBV7-6
j_call: TRBJ2-1
cdr3_aa: ASSLILAGTRRVDEQF

clone_size: NA
v_call: TRBV5-1
j_call: TRBJ1-5
cdr3_aa: ASSLLDFNQPQH

clone_size: NA
v_call: TRBV5-1
j_call: TRBJ2-3
cdr3_aa: ASSLVASGRTDTQY

clone_size: NA
v_call: TRBV5-1
j_call: TRBJ2-1
cdr3_aa: ASSLLTAGSSYNEQF

clone_size: NA
v_call: TRBV25-1
j_call: TRBJ1-1
cdr3_aa: ASPGLMNTEAF

clone_size: NA
v_call: TRBV9
j_call: TRBJ2-7
cdr3_aa: ASSLTGTSGPYEQY

clone_size: NA
v_call: TRBV18
j_call: TRBJ1-1
cdr3_aa: ASSPVRQMNTEAF

clone_size: NA
v_call: TRBV19
j_call: TRBJ2-3
cdr3_aa: ASTLAGSSTDTQY

clone_size: NA
v_call: TRBV15
j_call: TRBJ2-5
cdr3_aa: ATSSTGYQETQY

clone_size: NA
v_call: TRBV15
j_call: TRBJ2-1
cdr3_aa: ATSRDWGTSGSNEQF

clone_size: NA
v_call: TRBV6-5
j_call: TRBJ1-2
cdr3_aa: ASSYSRQDGYT